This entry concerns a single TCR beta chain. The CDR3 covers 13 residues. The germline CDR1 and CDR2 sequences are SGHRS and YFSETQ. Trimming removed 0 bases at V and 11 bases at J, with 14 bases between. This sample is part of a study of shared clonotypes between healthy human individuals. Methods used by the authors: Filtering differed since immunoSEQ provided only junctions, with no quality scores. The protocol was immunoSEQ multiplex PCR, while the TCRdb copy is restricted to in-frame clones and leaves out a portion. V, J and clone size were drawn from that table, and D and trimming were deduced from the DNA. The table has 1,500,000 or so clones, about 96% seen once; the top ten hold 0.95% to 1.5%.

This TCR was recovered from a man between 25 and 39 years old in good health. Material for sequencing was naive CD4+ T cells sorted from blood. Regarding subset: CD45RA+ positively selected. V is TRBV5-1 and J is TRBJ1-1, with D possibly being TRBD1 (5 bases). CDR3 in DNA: TGCGCCAGCAGCTTGGCTGGGGCCGGGGAGGCTTTCTTT. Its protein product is CASSLAGAGEAFF.